The clone carrying this TCR beta chain was picked up one time. Its antigen is unidentified. The data belong to a study of T cell responses to AZD1222 COVID-19 vaccine. This table comes from immunoSEQ multiplex PCR, and its TCRdb copy is limited to in-frame clones, with some not included. This table holds roughly 140,000 clones, about 87% found once. Findings of the study overall: Females outnumbered males among donors, who were mostly white British; clonal diversity was possibly underestimated. Repertoires were obtained solely post-peak T cell response.

V gave up 3 bases and J gave up 1 base; unmatched junction bases: 4. Germline assignment: CDR1 SGHNT and CDR2 YYREEE (reference sequence). The CDR3 is 15 residues long. The sequenced sample was peripheral blood, obtained 28 days after the second AZD1222 dose. This sequence was found in an adult who received the AZD1222 COVID-19 vaccine. The genes are TRBV5-4 and TRBJ2-7; 10 nucleotides align to TRBD2. The CDR3 loop is CASSSRLAGSYEQYF. The CDR3 nucleotides are TGTGCCAGCAGCTCTAGACTAGCGGGTTCCTACGAGCAGTACTTC.